The TCR beta chain under discussion was sequenced for a study of CD8 T cells in acute hepatitis C reinfection (dated by TCRdb to 2020 to 2022). Notes on the research overall: The TCRbeta repertoire of CD8+ T cells specific for the HCV NS3-1073 epitope was profiled during acute infection and after viral clearance. Paired acute and follow-up samples were contributed by four spontaneous resolvers. The paper's findings and limits, for the study overall: Follow-up repertoires were not available for chronically infected subjects, because NS3-1073 specific cells were too rare to be sorted. Thirteen public clonotypes were found regardless of outcome; one public clonotype used V04-02/J02-02. CDR3 sequences shared with other epitopes were rare, and differing sequencing approaches may have limited exact matching. Because bulk sequencing was performed on the TCRbeta chain only, alphabeta pairing of public clonotypes could not be determined. The NS3-1073 specific repertoires were highly diverse, and diversity did not differ significantly among acute resolver, follow-up resolver and acute chronic samples. TRBV04 and TRBV06 gene families were preferentially used in all groups, and this usage was not explained by overrepresentation in the naive pool.

The intended sense of this specimen's time point label: naive CD8 control sorted from an acute-time-point sample. Enrolled in the Montreal Hepatitis C Cohort (HEPCO) in Canada, the donors were people who inject drugs, and these donors were followed every 3 months. Acute primary HCV infection was defined as a positive HCV RNA or antibody test that came after a negative test within the prior 24 weeks. Surface staining used CD3, CD8 and CD45RO antibodies, with an aqua fixable dye to exclude dead cells. The cohort also included 5 or 6 subjects who developed chronic infection, defined as HCV RNA positivity at 24 weeks. Frozen stocks of peripheral blood mononuclear cells were first thawed, after which negative isolation of CD8+ T cells was carried out using the MACS CD8+ T cell Isolation Kit. A BD FACSAria II cell sorter was used to sort the cells. Genomic DNA was extracted from the FACS-sorted cells, and the TCRbeta chains were sequenced by the commercial immunoSEQ service. From the authors' description of their analysis: Repertoire data were analyzed with ImmunoSEQ Analyzer software v3.0 and R v3.5.1. Only productive rearrangements were analyzed, because sequences with stop codons or out-of-frame rearrangements were removed. The sequencing provider supplied the metrics for Simpson diversity, Shannon entropy, CDR3 length and nucleotide addition. Clonotypes were categorized by frequency as dominant, sub-dominant, low or lowest abundance, and clonotypes below 0.1% were excluded from most analyses. A CDR3 amino acid clonotype was called public if the clonotype appeared in at least two subjects at a cumulative frequency of at least 0.5%. As stored in TCRdb, this immuneACCESS dataset retains in-frame rearrangements with V and J assigned. A fraction of the clones does not appear; measured against another copy, unresolved V genes explain less than half of the discrepancy, and the remainder lacks a known reason. The DNA was the basis for D and trimming; V, J and clone size are from that table. The sample table contains more than 35,000 clones; only one count was recorded for around 87% of them. The ten largest clonotypes hold under 0.65% of the sample.

On this clone: This receptor's antigen is unknown. Per-nucleotide qualities are absent, and no much larger clonotype sits a single base away.

Ends trimmed: V by 3 bases, J by 9 bases; bases unmatched to a gene: 10. The germline V gene yields SGHTA for CDR1 and FQGTGA for CDR2. The CDR3 covers 15 residues, taking in both the cysteine and the phenylalanine. Only CDR3 DNA remains: 45 bases, in frame from the first base. The receptor chain draws on TRBV7-3 and TRBJ2-2, with TRBD2 identical over 7 junction bases. The source of this sequence is a man aged 25-45 years with chronic hepatitis C. The sequenced material came from naive CD8+ T cells from PBMCs. The cell subset or site label corresponds to: sorted total naive CD45RO-negative CD8+ T cells. The sequenced DNA is TGTGCCAGCAGCTTGGGGGAGGGCGAAAAACGGGAGCTGTTTTTT. It encodes CASSLGEGEKRELFF. Where the CDR3 stops, the reference TRBV7-3 and TRBJ2-2 genes take over; the full variable domain is GAGVSQTPSNKVTEKGKYVELRCDPISGHTALYWYRQSLGQGPEFLIYFQGTGAADDSGLPNDRFFAVRPEGSVSTLKIQRTERGDSAVYLCASSLGEGEKRELFFGEGSRLTVL.